This T cell receptor beta chain was sequenced during a study of T-cell reconstitution after alpha-beta-depleted transplantation in children. Study-wide results and limits: Reportedly, roughly two months post-transplant, alpha-beta T cells arose from several hundred expanded graft clones. T cells produced anew were the main source of T-cell counts and diversity one year after transplant. Surviving recipient cells, namely T cells and thymic progenitors, were the source of high day-60 TCRbeta diversity in some patients.

CDR3 size: 15 residues. Trimming took 1 base from V and 3 from J, leaving 9 bases between them. The V gene's germline CDR1 is SGHAT and CDR2 FQNNGV. As it was prepared, the TCRbeta library received unique molecular identifiers. TCRdb passed the PCR reads through MiXCR, listing each CDR3 protein once. The sample consists of about 980,000 distinct CDR3 sequences, roughly 29% of them appearing once. There are a few counts of this clonotype. As yet, its antigen is unknown. This rearrangement joins TRBV11-2 to TRBJ1-4, with unresolved D. This clonotype was obtained from a boy younger than two who had a stem cell transplant for SCID, so the T cells may come from the graft donor. The material was PBMCs, mostly from graft donor cells, obtained 360 days after TCRalphabeta/CD19-depleted stem cell transplant. This CDR3 is CASSLGEIPNEKLFF. The CDR3 DNA reads TGTGCCAGCAGCTTAGGGGAGATCCCTAATGAAAAACTGTTTTTT.